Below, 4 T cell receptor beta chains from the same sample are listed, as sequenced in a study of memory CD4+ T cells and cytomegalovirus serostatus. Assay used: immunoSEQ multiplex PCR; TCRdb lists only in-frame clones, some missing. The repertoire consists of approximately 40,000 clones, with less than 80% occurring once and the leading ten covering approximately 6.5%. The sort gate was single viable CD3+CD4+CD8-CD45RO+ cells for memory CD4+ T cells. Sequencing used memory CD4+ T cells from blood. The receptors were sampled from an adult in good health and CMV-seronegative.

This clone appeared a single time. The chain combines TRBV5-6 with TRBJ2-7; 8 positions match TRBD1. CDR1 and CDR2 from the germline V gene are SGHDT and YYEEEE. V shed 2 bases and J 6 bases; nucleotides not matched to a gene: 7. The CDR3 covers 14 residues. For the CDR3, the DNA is TGTGCCAGCAGCTTTATGGCAGGGGGCTCCGAGCAGTACTTC. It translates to CASSFMAGGSEQYF.

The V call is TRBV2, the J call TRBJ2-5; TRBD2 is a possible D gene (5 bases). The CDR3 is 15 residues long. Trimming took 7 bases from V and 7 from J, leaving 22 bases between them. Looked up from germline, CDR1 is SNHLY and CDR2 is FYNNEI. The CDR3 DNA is TGTGCCAGCAACCGGCTAGGAGTTGGACGGGGGACCCAGTACTTC. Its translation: CASNRLGVGRGTQYF.

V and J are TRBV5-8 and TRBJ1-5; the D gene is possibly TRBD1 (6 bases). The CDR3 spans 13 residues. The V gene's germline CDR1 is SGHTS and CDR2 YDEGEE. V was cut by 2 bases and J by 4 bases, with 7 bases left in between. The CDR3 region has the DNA TGTGCCAGCAGCTTCGACAGGAATCAGCCCCAGCATTTT. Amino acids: CASSFDRNQPQHF.

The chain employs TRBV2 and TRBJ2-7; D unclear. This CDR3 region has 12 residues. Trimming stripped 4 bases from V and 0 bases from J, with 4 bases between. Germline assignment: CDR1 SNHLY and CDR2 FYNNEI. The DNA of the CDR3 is TGTGCCAGCAGTGGAGACTCCTACGAGCAGTACTTC. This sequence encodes CASSGDSYEQYF.